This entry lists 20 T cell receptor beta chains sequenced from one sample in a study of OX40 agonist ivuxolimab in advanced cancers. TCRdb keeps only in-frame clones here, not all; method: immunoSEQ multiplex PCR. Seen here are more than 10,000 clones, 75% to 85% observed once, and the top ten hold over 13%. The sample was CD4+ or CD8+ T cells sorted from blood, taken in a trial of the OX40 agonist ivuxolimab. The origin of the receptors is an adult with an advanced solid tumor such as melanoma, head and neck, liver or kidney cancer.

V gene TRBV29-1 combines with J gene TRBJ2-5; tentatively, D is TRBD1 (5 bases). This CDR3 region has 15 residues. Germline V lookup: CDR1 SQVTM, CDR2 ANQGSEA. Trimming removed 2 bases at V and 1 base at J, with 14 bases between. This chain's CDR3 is CSVEYRSTAQETQYF. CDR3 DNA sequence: TGCAGCGTTGAATATAGGTCGACAGCCCAAGAGACCCAGTACTTC. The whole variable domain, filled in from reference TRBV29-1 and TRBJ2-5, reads SAVISQKPSRDICQRGTSLTIQCQVDSQVTMMFWYRQQPGQSLTLIATANQGSEATYESGFVIDKFPISRPNLTFSTLTVSNMSPEDSSIYLCSVEYRSTAQETQYFGPGTRLLVL.

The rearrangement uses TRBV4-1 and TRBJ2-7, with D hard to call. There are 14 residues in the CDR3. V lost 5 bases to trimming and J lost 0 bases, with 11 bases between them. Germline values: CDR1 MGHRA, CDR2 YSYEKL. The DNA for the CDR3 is TGCGCCAGCAGCGCAGACAAGAGCTCCTACGAGCAGTACTTC. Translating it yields CASSADKSSYEQYF.

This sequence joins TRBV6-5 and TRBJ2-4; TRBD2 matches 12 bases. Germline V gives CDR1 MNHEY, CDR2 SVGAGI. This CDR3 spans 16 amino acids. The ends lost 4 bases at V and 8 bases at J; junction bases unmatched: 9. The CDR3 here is CASSLLAGGFGDIQYF. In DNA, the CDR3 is TGTGCCAGCAGTTTACTAGCGGGAGGCTTTGGGGACATTCAGTACTTC.

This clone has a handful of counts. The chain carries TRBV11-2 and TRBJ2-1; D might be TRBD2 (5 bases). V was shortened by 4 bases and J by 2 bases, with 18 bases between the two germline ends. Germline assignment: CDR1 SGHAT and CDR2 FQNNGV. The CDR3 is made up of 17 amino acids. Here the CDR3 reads CASSWQGLEFAYNEQFF. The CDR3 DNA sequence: TGTGCCAGCAGCTGGCAAGGACTGGAGTTCGCCTACAATGAGCAGTTCTTC.

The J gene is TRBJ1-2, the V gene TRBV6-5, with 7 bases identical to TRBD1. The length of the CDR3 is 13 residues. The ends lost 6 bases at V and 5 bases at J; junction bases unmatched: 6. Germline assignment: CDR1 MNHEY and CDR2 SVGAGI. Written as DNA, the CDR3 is TGTGCCAGCAGCCGGGACAGAACATATGGCTACACCTTC. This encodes CASSRDRTYGYTF.

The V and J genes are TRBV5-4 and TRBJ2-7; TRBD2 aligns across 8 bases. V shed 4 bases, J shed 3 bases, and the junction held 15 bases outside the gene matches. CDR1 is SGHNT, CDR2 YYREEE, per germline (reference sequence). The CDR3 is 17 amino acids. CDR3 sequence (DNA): TGTGCCAGCAGCATAGGACTTTCGGGGGGGGTCTACTACGAGCAGTACTTC. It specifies CASSIGLSGGVYYEQYF.

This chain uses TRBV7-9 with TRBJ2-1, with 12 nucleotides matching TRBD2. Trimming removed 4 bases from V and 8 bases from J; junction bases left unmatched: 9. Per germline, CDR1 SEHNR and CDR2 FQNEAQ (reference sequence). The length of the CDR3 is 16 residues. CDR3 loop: CASSSPLAGGRDEQFF. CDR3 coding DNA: TGTGCCAGCAGCTCGCCCCTAGCGGGGGGGCGGGATGAGCAGTTCTTC. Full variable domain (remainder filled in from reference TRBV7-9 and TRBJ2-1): DTGVSQNPRHKITKRGQNVTFRCDPISEHNRLYWYRQTLGQGPEFLTYFQNEAQLEKSRLLSDRFSAERPKGSFSTLEIQRTEQGDSAMYLCASSSPLAGGRDEQFFGPGTRLTVL.

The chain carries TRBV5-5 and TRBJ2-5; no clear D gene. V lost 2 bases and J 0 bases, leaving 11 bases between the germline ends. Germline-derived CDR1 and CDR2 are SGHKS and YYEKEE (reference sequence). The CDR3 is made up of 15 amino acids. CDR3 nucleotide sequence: TGTGCCAGCAGCTTCCCAGCCGCGAACCAAGAGACCCAGTACTTC. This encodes CASSFPAANQETQYF.

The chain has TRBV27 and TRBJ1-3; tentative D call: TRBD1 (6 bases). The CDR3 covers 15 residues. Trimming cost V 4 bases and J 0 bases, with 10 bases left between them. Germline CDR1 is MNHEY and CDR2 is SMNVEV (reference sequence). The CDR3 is CASSSGTHSGNTIYF. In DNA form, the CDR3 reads TGTGCCAGCAGTTCCGGGACACACTCTGGAAACACCATATATTTT.

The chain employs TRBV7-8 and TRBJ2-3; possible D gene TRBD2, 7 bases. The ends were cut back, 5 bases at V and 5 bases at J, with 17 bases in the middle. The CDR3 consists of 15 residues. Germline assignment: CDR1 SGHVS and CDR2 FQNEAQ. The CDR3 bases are TGTGCCAGCAGCCCTTTTGGGGGGGCTGGAGATACGCAGTATTTT. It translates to CASSPFGGAGDTQYF.

CDR3 coding DNA: TGTGCCAGCAGCAAGTCCTGGGACACTCCTTTTCAGCCCCAGCATTTT. This translates into CASSKSWDTPFQPQHF. The genes are TRBV21-1 and TRBJ1-5; TRBD1 is the table's D call, not checked against the DNA. TRBV21-1 is deemed a pseudogene. The CDR3 runs to 16 residues.

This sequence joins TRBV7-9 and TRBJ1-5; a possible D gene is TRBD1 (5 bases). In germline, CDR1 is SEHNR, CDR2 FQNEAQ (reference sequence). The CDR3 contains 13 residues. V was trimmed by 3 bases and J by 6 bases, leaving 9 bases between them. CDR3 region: CASSFLGTQPQHF. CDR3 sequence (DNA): TGTGCCAGCAGCTTTTTAGGGACTCAGCCCCAGCATTTT.

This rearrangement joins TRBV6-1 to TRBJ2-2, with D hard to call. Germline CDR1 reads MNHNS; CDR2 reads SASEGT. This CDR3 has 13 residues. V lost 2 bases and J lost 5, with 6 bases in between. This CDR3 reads CASSETETGELFF. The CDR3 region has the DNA TGTGCCAGCAGTGAAACGGAGACCGGGGAGCTGTTTTTT.

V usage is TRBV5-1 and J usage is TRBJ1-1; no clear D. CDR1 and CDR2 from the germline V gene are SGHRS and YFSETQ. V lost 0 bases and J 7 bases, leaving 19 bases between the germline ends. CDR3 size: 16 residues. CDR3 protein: CASSLEGYGHDVEAFF. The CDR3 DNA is TGCGCCAGCAGCTTGGAGGGATATGGCCACGATGTTGAAGCTTTCTTT.

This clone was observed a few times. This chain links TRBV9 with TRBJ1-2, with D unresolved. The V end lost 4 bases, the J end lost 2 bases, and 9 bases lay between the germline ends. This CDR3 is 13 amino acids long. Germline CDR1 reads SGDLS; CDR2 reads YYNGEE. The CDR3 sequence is CASSPEANYGYTF. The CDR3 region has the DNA TGTGCCAGCAGCCCCGAGGCGAACTATGGCTACACCTTC.

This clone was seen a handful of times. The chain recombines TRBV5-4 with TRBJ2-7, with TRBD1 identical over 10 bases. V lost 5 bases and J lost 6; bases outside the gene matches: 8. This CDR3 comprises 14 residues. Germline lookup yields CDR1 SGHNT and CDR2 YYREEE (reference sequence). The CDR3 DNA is TGTGCCAGCAGGGCCGGGACAGGGGTTGCCGAGCAGTACTTC. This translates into CASRAGTGVAEQYF. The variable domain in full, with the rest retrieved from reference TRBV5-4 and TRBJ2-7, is ETGVTQSPTHLIKTRGQQVTLRCSSQSGHNTVSWYQQALGQGPQFIFQYYREEENGRGNFPPRFSGLQFPNYSSELNVNALELDDSALYLCASRAGTGVAEQYFGPGTRLTVT.

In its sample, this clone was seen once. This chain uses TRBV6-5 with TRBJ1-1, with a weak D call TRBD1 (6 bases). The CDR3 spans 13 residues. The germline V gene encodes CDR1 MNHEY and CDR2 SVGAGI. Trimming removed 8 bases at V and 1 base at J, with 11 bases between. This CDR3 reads CASGSGENTEAFF. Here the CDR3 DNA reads TGTGCCAGCGGATCAGGGGAGAACACTGAAGCTTTCTTT.

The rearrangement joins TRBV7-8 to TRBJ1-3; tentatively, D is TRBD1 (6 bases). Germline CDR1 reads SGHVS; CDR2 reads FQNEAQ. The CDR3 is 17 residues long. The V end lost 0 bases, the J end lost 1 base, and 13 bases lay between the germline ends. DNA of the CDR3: TGTGCCAGCAGCTTAGCTTTGGGGGGCAGGTCTGGAAACACCATATATTTT. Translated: CASSLALGGRSGNTIYF.

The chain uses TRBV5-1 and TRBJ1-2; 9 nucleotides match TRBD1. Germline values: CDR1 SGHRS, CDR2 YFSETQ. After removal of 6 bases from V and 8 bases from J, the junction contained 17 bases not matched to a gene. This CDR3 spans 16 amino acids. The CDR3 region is CASIPAPGTGLKGYTF. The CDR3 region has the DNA TGCGCCAGCATCCCCGCCCCCGGGACAGGGCTAAAGGGCTACACCTTC. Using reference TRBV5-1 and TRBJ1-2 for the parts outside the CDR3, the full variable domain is KAGVTQTPRYLIKTRGQQVTLSCSPISGHRSVSWYQQTPGQGLQFLFEYFSETQRNKGNFPGRFSGRQFSNSRSEMNVSTLELGDSALYLCASIPAPGTGLKGYTFGSGTRLTVV.

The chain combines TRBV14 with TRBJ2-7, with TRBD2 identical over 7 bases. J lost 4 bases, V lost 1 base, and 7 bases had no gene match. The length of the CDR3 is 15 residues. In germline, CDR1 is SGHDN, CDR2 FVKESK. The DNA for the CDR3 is TGTGCCAGCAGCCAAGTCGCTAGCGGCACTTACGAGCAGTACTTC. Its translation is CASSQVASGTYEQYF.